A single TCR beta chain is shown here with its context. The data are from a study of shared clonotypes between healthy human individuals. The naive CD8 population came from CD45RO-negative cells selected for CCR7, without terminally differentiated effector memory CD45RA+ cells. Assay: immunoSEQ multiplex PCR; the TCRdb copy retains only in-frame clones and omits some. This table has approximately 590,000 clones, around 95% appearing once. V was cut by 3 bases and J by 4 bases, with 7 bases left in between. The CDR3 loop spans 14 amino acids. The V gene's germline CDR1 is MNHEY and CDR2 SMNVEV (reference sequence).

The sample comprised naive CD8+ T cells sorted from blood. This chain joins TRBV27 and TRBJ2-6; D is ambiguous. This receptor was obtained from a woman aged 25 to 39 in good health. CDR3 in DNA: TGTGCCAGCAGTTTCGGTCGCGGGGCCAACGTCCTGACTTTC. Amino acid sequence: CASSFGRGANVLTF.